This entry concerns a single T cell receptor beta chain. Antigen specificity is unknown. This entry is derived from a study of T cell repertoires in cytomegalovirus infection. The wider study: Matching HLA type, along with CMV infection, was indicated by public TCR beta signatures. Notes on the study in general: The study identified carriers of CMV plus the relevant HLA from cumulative public TCR beta family frequency.

One entry per CDR3 protein, called by TCRdb with MiXCR from the reads. Found here are some 180,000 distinct CDR3 sequences, approximately 18% of them singletons; the top ten hold 20% to 25%. The TCR was taken from a human donor in good health (CMV status not recorded). Some clones in this sample may be carry-over from other donors' samples. What was sequenced was CD8+ T cells from PBMCs.

As DNA, the CDR3 is TGTGCCAGCAGCTTATACAGGGGTGACAATCAGCCCCAGCATTTT. The encoded protein is CASSLYRGDNQPQHF. The gene calls are TRBV7-6 and TRBJ1-5; 7 nucleotides match TRBD1. The ends lost 2 bases at V and 3 bases at J; junction bases unmatched: 4. The CDR3 totals 15 residues. Germline V lookup: CDR1 SGHVS, CDR2 FNYEAQ.